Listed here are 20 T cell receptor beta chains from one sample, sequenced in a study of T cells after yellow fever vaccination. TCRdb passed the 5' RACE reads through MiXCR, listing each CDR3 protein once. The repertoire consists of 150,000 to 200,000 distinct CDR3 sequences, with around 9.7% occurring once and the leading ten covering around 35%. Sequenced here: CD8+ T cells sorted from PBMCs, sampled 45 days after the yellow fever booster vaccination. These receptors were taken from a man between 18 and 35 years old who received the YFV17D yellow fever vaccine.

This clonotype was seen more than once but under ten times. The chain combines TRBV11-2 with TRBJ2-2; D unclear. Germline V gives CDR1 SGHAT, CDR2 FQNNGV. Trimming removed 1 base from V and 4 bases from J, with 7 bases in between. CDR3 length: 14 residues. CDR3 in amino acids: CASSLGSRTGELFF. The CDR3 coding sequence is TGTGCCAGCAGCTTAGGGTCGCGCACCGGGGAGCTGTTTTTT.

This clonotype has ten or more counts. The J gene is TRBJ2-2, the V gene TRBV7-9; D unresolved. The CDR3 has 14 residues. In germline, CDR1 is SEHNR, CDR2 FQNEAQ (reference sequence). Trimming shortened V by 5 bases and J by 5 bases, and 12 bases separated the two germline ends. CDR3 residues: CASSRPGGTGELFF. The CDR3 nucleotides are TGTGCCAGCAGCCGACCGGGTGGGACCGGGGAGCTGTTTTTT.

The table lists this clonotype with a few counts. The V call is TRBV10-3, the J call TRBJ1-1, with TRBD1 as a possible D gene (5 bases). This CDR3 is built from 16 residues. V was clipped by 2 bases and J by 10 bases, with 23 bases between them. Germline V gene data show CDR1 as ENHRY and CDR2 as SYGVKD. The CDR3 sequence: CAISEPIGVQRFRAFF. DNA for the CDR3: TGTGCCATCAGTGAGCCGATAGGGGTCCAGCGGTTTAGAGCTTTCTTT.

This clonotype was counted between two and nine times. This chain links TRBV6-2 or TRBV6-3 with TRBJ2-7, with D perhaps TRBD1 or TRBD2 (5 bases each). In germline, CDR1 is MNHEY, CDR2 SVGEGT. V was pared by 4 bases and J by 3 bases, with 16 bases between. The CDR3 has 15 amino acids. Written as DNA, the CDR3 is TGTGCCAGCAGTTTATGGGGGAGCTCTGACTACGAGCAGTACGTC. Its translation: CASSLWGSSDYEQYV.

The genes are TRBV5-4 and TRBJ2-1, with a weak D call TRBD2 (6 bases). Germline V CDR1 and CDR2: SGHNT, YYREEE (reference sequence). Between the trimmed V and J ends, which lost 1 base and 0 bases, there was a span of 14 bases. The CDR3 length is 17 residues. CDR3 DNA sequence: TGTGCCAGCAGCTTGTTAGATGCGGGGCGCTCCTACAATGAGCAGTTCTTC. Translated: CASSLLDAGRSYNEQFF. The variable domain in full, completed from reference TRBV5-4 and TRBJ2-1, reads ETGVTQSPTHLIKTRGQQVTLRCSSQSGHNTVSWYQQALGQGPQFIFQYYREEENGRGNFPPRFSGLQFPNYSSELNVNALELDDSALYLCASSLLDAGRSYNEQFFGPGTRLTVL.

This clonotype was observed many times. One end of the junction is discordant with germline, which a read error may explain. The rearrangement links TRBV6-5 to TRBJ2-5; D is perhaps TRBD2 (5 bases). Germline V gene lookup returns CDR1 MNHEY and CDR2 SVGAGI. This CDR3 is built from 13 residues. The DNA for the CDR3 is TGTGCCAGCGGACTGTTCAACCAGGAGACCCAGTACTTC. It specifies CASGLFNQETQYF.

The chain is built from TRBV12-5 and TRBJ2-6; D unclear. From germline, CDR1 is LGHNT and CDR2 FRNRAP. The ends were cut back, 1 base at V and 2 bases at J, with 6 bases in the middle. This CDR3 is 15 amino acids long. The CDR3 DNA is TGTGCTAGTGGTTTGGAAGGGCCTGGGGCCAACGTCCTGACTTTC. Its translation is CASGLEGPGANVLTF.

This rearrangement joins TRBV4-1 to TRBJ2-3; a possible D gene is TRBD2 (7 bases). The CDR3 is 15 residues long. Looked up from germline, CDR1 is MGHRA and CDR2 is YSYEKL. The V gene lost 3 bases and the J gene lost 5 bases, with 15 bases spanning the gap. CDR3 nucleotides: TGCGCCAGCAGCCAGAGTCGGGGGGCCGGAGATACGCAGTATTTT. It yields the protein CASSQSRGAGDTQYF.

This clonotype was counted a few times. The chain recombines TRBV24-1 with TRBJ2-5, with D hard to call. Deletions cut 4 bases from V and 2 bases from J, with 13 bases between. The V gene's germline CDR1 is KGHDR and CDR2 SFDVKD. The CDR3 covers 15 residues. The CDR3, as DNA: TGTGCCACCAGTGACGCGGCCGCCAGGCAAGAGACCCAGTACTTC. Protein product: CATSDAAARQETQYF.

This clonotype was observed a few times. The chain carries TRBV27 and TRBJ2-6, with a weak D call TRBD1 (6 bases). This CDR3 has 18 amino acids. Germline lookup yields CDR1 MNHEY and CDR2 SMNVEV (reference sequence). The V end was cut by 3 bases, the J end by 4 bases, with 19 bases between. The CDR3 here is CASSLTGPRSGGANVLTF. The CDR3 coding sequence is TGTGCCAGCAGTTTGACAGGCCCTCGGTCGGGAGGGGCCAACGTCCTGACTTTC.

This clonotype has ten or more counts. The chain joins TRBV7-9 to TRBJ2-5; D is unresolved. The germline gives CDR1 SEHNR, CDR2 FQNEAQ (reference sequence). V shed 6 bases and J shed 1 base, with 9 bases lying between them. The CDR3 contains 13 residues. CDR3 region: CASRHSFQETQYF. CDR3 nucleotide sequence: TGTGCCAGCAGACATAGCTTCCAAGAGACCCAGTACTTC.

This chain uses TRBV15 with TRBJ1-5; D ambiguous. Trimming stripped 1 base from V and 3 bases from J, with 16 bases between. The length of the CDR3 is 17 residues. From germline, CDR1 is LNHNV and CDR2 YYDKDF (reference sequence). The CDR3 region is CATSRGDWESVNQPQHF. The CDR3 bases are TGTGCCACCAGCAGAGGTGATTGGGAGTCGGTCAATCAGCCCCAGCATTTT.

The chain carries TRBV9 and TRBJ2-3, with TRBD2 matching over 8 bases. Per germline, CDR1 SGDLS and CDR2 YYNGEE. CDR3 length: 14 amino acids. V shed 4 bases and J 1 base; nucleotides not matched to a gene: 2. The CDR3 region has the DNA TGTGCCAGCAGCCCGGGACTAGGCACAGATACGCAGTATTTT. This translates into CASSPGLGTDTQYF.

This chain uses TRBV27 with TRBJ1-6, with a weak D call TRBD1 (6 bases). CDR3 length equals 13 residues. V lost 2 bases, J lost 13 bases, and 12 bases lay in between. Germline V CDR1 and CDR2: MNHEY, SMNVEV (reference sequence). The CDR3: CASSLPGGRPLHF. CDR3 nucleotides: TGTGCCAGCAGTTTACCCGGGGGGCGTCCCCTCCACTTT.

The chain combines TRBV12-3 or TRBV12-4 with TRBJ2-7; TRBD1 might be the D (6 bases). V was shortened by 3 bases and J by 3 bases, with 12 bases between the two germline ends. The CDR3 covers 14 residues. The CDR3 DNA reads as TGTGCCAGCAGTTTCCGACAGGATAGCTACGAGCAGTACGTC. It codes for CASSFRQDSYEQYV.

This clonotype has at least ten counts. The CDR3 sequence: CASSLAGETQYF. The CDR3 region has the DNA TGTGCCAGCAGCTTGGCGGGGGAGACCCAGTACTTC. V usage is TRBV7-9 and J usage is TRBJ2-5; the D gene is possibly TRBD2 (6 bases). V was pared by 3 bases and J by 5 bases, with 7 bases between. Germline assignment: CDR1 SEHNR and CDR2 FQNEAQ (reference sequence). This CDR3 comprises 12 residues.

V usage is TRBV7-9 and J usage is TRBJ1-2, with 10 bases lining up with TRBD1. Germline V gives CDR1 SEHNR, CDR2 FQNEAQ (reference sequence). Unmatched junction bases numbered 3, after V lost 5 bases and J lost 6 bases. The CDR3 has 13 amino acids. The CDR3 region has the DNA TGTGCCAGCAGCGAGGACAGGGGGGATGGCTACACCTTC. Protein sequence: CASSEDRGDGYTF.

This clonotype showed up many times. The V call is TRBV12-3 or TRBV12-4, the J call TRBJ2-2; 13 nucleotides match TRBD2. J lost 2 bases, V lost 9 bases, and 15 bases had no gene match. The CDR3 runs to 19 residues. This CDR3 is CASTKNGLAGVTNTGELFF. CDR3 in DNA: TGTGCCAGTACGAAGAATGGACTAGCGGGGGTTACAAACACCGGGGAGCTGTTTTTT.

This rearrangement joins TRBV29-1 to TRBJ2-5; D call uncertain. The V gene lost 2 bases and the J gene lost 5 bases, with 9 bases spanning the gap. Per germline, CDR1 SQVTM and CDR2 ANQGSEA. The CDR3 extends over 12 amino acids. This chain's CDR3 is CSVENRLETQYF. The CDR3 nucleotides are TGCAGCGTTGAAAATAGGTTGGAGACCCAGTACTTC.

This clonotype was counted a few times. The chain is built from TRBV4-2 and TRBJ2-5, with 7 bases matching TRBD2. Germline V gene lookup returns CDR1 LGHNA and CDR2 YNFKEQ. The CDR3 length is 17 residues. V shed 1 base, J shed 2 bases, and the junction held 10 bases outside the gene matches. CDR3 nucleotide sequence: TGTGCCAGCAGCCAAGTGTCTCTGGGCGGGGGACAAGAGACCCAGTACTTC. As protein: CASSQVSLGGGQETQYF.